The 20 T cell receptor beta chains below all came from one sample that was sequenced in a study of T cell changes during pregnancy in multiple sclerosis. Assay used: immunoSEQ multiplex PCR; TCRdb lists only in-frame clones, some missing. The sample has approximately 20,000 clones, about nine tenths seen once. The sample here was CD8+ T cells from peripheral blood mononuclear cells, taken in the third trimester of pregnancy. The receptor set was obtained from a female donor in good health, enrolled as a control in a pregnancy study.

This chain connects TRBV9 to TRBJ1-2; TRBD1 aligns across 8 bases. Germline trimming cut 2 bases from V and 3 bases from J; bases unmatched to any gene: 9. The CDR3 spans 16 residues. CDR1 is SGDLS, CDR2 YYNGEE, per germline. This chain's CDR3 is CASSVPQTGADYGYTF. In DNA, the CDR3 is TGTGCCAGCAGCGTGCCCCAGACAGGGGCGGACTATGGCTACACCTTC.

The rearrangement uses TRBV7-9 and TRBJ2-2, with D perhaps matching TRBD1 (6 bases). The V gene lost 3 bases and the J gene lost 2 bases, with 13 bases spanning the gap. Germline V gives CDR1 SEHNR, CDR2 FQNEAQ (reference sequence). The CDR3 is 16 amino acids. CDR3 amino acids: CASSFRQDTNTGELFF. CDR3 sequence (DNA): TGTGCCAGCAGCTTTCGACAGGATACTAACACCGGGGAGCTGTTTTTT.

The J gene is TRBJ1-6, the V gene TRBV4-3, with 7 bases lining up with TRBD1. The CDR3 runs to 18 residues. J was trimmed by 5 bases and V by 3 bases; bases with no gene match: 13. The germline V gene encodes CDR1 LGHNA and CDR2 YSLEER. Written as DNA, the CDR3 is TGCGCCAGCAGCCATTGGGAAACAGGGGACGGAAATAATTCACCCCTCCACTTT. It yields the protein CASSHWETGDGNNSPLHF.

The chain has TRBV2 and TRBJ1-5; D is unclear. The CDR3 has 16 residues. CDR1 and CDR2 (germline): SNHLY, FYNNEI. Trimming left V 6 bases short and J 0 bases short, with 15 bases between. CDR3: CASSLPAAGSNQPQHF. As DNA, the CDR3 is TGTGCCAGCAGCCTCCCCGCGGCGGGTAGCAATCAGCCCCAGCATTTT.

The chain recombines TRBV11-2 with TRBJ1-3, with 8 nucleotides matching TRBD1. Losses at the gene ends were 1 base for V and 0 bases for J; bases not matched to a gene: 5. The length of the CDR3 is 17 residues. Germline-derived CDR1 and CDR2 are SGHAT and FQNNGV. The CDR3 loop is CASSLVGDRISGNTIYF. The CDR3 DNA follows: TGTGCCAGCAGCTTAGTAGGGGACAGGATCTCTGGAAACACCATATATTTT.

This chain uses TRBV28 with TRBJ2-3, with TRBD2 identical over 9 bases. CDR1 is MDHEN, CDR2 SYDVKM, per germline. V lost 3 bases, J lost 1 base, and 8 bases stayed unmatched. The CDR3 covers 17 residues. CDR3 sequence (DNA): TGTGCCAGCAGTTTTGGTAAGCGGGGGGCGGGCACAGATACGCAGTATTTT. Translating gives CASSFGKRGAGTDTQYF.

This rearrangement joins TRBV19 to TRBJ1-6, with 7 nucleotides matching TRBD1. CDR1 LNHDA and CDR2 SQIVND come from the germline V gene (reference sequence). V shed 3 bases, J shed 11 bases, and the junction held 10 bases outside the gene matches. This CDR3 is built from 15 residues. The chain's CDR3 is CASSISTGNLTPLHF. The CDR3 DNA sequence: TGTGCCAGTAGTATTTCGACAGGGAATTTGACACCCCTCCACTTT.

This clone appeared a single time. V and J are TRBV13 and TRBJ2-1, with D perhaps matching TRBD1 (7 bases). V shed 3 bases and J shed 8 bases, with 14 bases lying between them. The CDR3 has 14 residues. The germline V gene has CDR1 PRHDT and CDR2 FYEKMQ (reference sequence). The CDR3 sequence is CASSLRRGRDEQFF. CDR3 in DNA: TGTGCCAGCAGCTTGAGGAGGGGGCGGGATGAGCAGTTCTTC.

The chain joins TRBV27 to TRBJ2-1; 9 nucleotides align to TRBD2. The CDR3 spans 19 residues. CDR1 is MNHEY and CDR2 is SMNVEV in the germline V gene (reference sequence). The V and J ends lost 3 bases and 0 bases, in that order; junction bases with no gene match: 12. In DNA, the CDR3 is TGTGCCAGCAGTTTTTATGGCGGGGGGGCGTCTAGCTCCTACAATGAGCAGTTCTTC. Protein: CASSFYGGGASSSYNEQFF.

This rearrangement joins TRBV28 to TRBJ2-1; 10 bases match TRBD1. CDR1 is MDHEN and CDR2 is SYDVKM in the germline V gene. Trimming removed 10 bases from V and 5 bases from J; junction bases left unmatched: 20. This CDR3 region has 18 residues. The CDR3, as DNA: TGTGCCACCTCAGTTTATGGCTCGGGACAGGGGCCTAACAATGAGCAGTTCTTC. This gives the protein CATSVYGSGQGPNNEQFF.

CDR3 coding DNA: TGTGCCAGCAGTTACGAGGGGATGGGGGCCAATCAGCCCCAGCATTTT. Translated, it gives CASSYEGMGANQPQHF. The chain has TRBV6-6 and TRBJ1-5; possibly TRBD1 for D (6 bases). Germline CDR1 MNHNY, CDR2 SVGAGI (reference sequence). V was cut by 2 bases and J by 3 bases, with 14 bases left in between. The CDR3 runs 16 residues.

The chain links TRBV29-1 to TRBJ1-1; D is possibly TRBD1 (5 bases). The CDR3 is 11 amino acids. Trimming shortened V by 3 bases and J by 7 bases, and 9 bases separated the two germline ends. Germline V lookup: CDR1 SQVTM, CDR2 ANQGSEA. In DNA form, the CDR3 reads TGCAGCGTTGATGCAGGGTTTGAAGCTTTCTTT. Translation gives CSVDAGFEAFF. Supplemented by reference TRBV29-1 and TRBJ1-1, the full variable domain reads SAVISQKPSRDICQRGTSLTIQCQVDSQVTMMFWYRQQPGQSLTLIATANQGSEATYESGFVIDKFPISRPNLTFSTLTVSNMSPEDSSIYLCSVDAGFEAFFGQGTRLTVV.

The chain carries TRBV27 and TRBJ1-6; 7 bases align to TRBD1. Per the germline V gene, CDR1 is MNHEY and CDR2 is SMNVEV (reference sequence). The trim removed 2 bases at V and 4 bases at J, leaving 8 bases unmatched. This CDR3 contains 17 residues. The CDR3 region has the DNA TGTGCCAGCAGTTTAAAGGGGGCTGGGCTTTATAATTCACCCCTCCACTTT. Protein sequence: CASSLKGAGLYNSPLHF.

The V call is TRBV10-3, the J call TRBJ2-1; 9 bases fit TRBD2. This CDR3 spans 13 amino acids. Germline loops: CDR1 ENHRY, CDR2 SYGVKD. The V gene end was trimmed by 4 bases and the J gene end by 8 bases; junction bases not matched to a gene: 3. CDR3 sequence reads: CAISGGTSYEQFF. DNA for the CDR3: TGTGCCATCAGTGGGGGGACTAGCTATGAGCAGTTCTTC.

The V call is TRBV5-8, the J call TRBJ1-5; D is unclear. The germline V and J ends were trimmed by 1 base and 7 bases, with 15 bases remaining between them. The CDR3 is made up of 15 amino acids. Per germline, CDR1 SGHTS and CDR2 YDEGEE. The CDR3 nucleotides are TGTGCCAGCAGCTTGACGGGAGGGTCTCACCAGCCCCAGCATTTT. This sequence encodes CASSLTGGSHQPQHF.

The chain joins TRBV15 to TRBJ2-5; the D gene is possibly TRBD1 (5 bases). Trimming cost V 8 bases and J 3 bases, with 16 bases left between them. This CDR3 is built from 14 residues. Germline loops: CDR1 LNHNV, CDR2 YYDKDF (reference sequence). CDR3 sequence (DNA): TGTGCCACCCAGCAGGGCGCGCAAAAAGAGACCCAGTACTTC. It encodes CATQQGAQKETQYF.

In DNA form, the CDR3 reads TGTGCCAGTAGTACGTGGGGGGGAACAGATACGCAGTATTTT. This translates into CASSTWGGTDTQYF. This chain connects TRBV19 to TRBJ2-3; 7 bases map to TRBD2. The CDR3 has 14 residues. Germline loops: CDR1 LNHDA, CDR2 SQIVND (reference sequence). Losses at the gene ends were 4 bases for V and 3 bases for J; bases not matched to a gene: 4.

This rearrangement joins TRBV19 to TRBJ1-2; maybe TRBD1 (5 bases). V was shortened by 1 base and J by 6 bases, with 15 bases between the two germline ends. Germline V lookup: CDR1 LNHDA, CDR2 SQIVND (reference sequence). This CDR3 has 15 residues. The CDR3 reads CASSIVGGLKDGYTF. CDR3 DNA sequence: TGTGCCAGTAGTATAGTCGGGGGTTTAAAGGATGGCTACACCTTC.

The CDR3 DNA follows: TGCGCCAGCAGCCAAGAGTTCGAGGAACACTACGAGCAGTACTTC. Protein sequence: CASSQEFEEHYEQYF. J is TRBJ2-7 and V is TRBV4-1; D call uncertain. The CDR3 runs 15 residues. V gave up 0 bases and J gave up 3 bases, with 12 bases separating them. In germline, CDR1 is MGHRA, CDR2 YSYEKL.

In DNA, the CDR3 is TGCGCCAGCAGCCGAGACGACACGACTAATGAAAAACTGTTTTTT. Its translation: CASSRDDTTNEKLFF. This sequence joins TRBV4-3 and TRBJ1-4; the D is unclear. Germline CDR1 is LGHNA and CDR2 is YSLEER. The CDR3 contains 15 residues. With 4 bases removed from V and 2 bases from J, the gap between germline ends came to 11 bases.